A selection of T cell receptor beta chains follows, all from one sample in a study of T-cell memory formation after mild COVID-19. TCRdb used MiXCR to reprocess the 5' RACE reads, holding one entry per CDR3 protein. The table lists 250,000 to 400,000 distinct CDR3 sequences, approximately 15% of them singletons. Sequencing was carried out using PBMCs or a T cell subset sorted from them (not recorded which). The receptor source for this set is a man in his late teens or twenties who had mild COVID-19 (a few samples of this study predate the infection). Cell type and time point are not known. Both conserved end residues are part of each CDR3. Fields, in order: J gene, clone size, V gene, CDR3 length, D gene, CDR3 DNA, CDR3 protein. The D gene is left open where the match is weak. Size values are once, few and many counts, or a class for expanded clones, and some rows have none.

TRBJ1-1	NA	TRBV20-1	13	NA	TGCAGTGCTACGGCTTCGGGGGGCACTGAAGCTTTCTTT	CSATASGGTEAFF
TRBJ2-3	NA	TRBV12-3/TRBV12-4	15	TRBD2	TGTGCCAGCAGACCTGCCGGGACTAGTCTAGATACGCAGTATTTT	CASRPAGTSLDTQYF
TRBJ2-3	few	TRBV2	14	NA	TGTGCCAGCAGTCTACTCGGTGGCACAGATACGCAGTATTTT	CASSLLGGTDTQYF
TRBJ2-1	many	TRBV7-8	16	TRBD1	TGTGCCAGCAGCCCGGTCGGGACAGGGAACCACAATGAGCAGTTCTTC	CASSPVGTGNHNEQFF
TRBJ2-3	NA	TRBV5-1	18	TRBD2	TGCGCCAGCAGCTTGGGGCTAGCGGGGGGGCCGGCCACAGATACGCAGTATTTT	CASSLGLAGGPATDTQYF
TRBJ1-1	few	TRBV6-2/TRBV6-3	13	NA	TGTGCCAGCAGTTACGGGGCGGGTACTGAAGCTTTCTTT	CASSYGAGTEAFF
TRBJ2-5	few	TRBV7-9	14	TRBD2	TGTGCCAGCAGCCCCCGGGAGGGGTGGGAGACCCAGTACTTC	CASSPREGWETQYF
TRBJ2-5	NA	TRBV12-5	14	TRBD1	TGTGCTAGTGGGACATGGGACAGCAAAGAGACCCAGTACTTC	CASGTWDSKETQYF
TRBJ2-1	NA	TRBV6-4	15	TRBD2	TGTGCCAGCAGTGACTCAAGCGGGGGCTCGGGTGAGCAGTTCTTC	CASSDSSGGSGEQFF
TRBJ2-2	many	TRBV9	16	TRBD2	TGTGCCAGCAGCAATTCAGCGGGGGGTTTCACCGGGGAGCTGTTTTTT	CASSNSAGGFTGELFF
TRBJ2-1	NA	TRBV9	17	NA	TGTGCCAGCAGCGTCTCCGGGGGGCAATTATCCTACAATGAGCAGTTCTTC	CASSVSGGQLSYNEQFF
TRBJ1-2	NA	TRBV4-1	15	NA	TGCGCCAGCAGCCAAGCGGGAATGGGAGCCTATGGCTACACCTTC	CASSQAGMGAYGYTF
TRBJ2-2	many	TRBV28	14	NA	TGTGCCAGCAGTCCACCGGGGCATGCCGGGGAGCTGTTTTTT	CASSPPGHAGELFF
TRBJ2-1	many	TRBV7-9	15	NA	TGTGCCAGCAGCTTAAGACAGGATCTCTACAATGAGCAGTTCTTC	CASSLRQDLYNEQFF
TRBJ2-2	NA	TRBV4-3	12	NA	TGCGCCAGCAGCCGGGTGGTCGAGGAGCTGTTTTTT	CASSRVVEELFF
TRBJ2-7	NA	TRBV7-9	14	TRBD2	TGTGCCAGCAGCGTAGCGGGGGGGCCCTACGAGCAGTACTTC	CASSVAGGPYEQYF
TRBJ1-5	few	TRBV27	12	NA	TGTGCCAGCAGTCAACTCAATCAGCCCCAGCATTTT	CASSQLNQPQHF
TRBJ2-2	NA	TRBV6-5	14	NA	TGTGCCAGCAGTTCCGTCGCGAACACCGGGGAGCTGTTTTTT	CASSSVANTGELFF
TRBJ2-1	NA	TRBV6-2/TRBV6-3	13	NA	TGTGCCAGCAGTTACGCCCAGTCGGATGAGCAGTTCTTC	CASSYAQSDEQFF
TRBJ1-1	NA	TRBV10-1	14	TRBD1	TGCGCCAGCAGCGAGGGACAGGGGAGCACTGAAGCTTTCTTT	CASSEGQGSTEAFF
TRBJ2-3	few	TRBV29-1	15	TRBD2	TGCAGCGCGAGCGGGGGCCGTATTAGCACAGATACGCAGTATTTT	CSASGGRISTDTQYF
TRBJ2-5	NA	TRBV12-3/TRBV12-4	14	NA	TGTGCCAGCACCGACCTCCAGGGGGGAGAGACCCAGTACTTC	CASTDLQGGETQYF
TRBJ1-2	NA	TRBV5-1	13	NA	TGCGCCAGCAGCCGGGGGGGGTCCGATGGCTACACCTTC	CASSRGGSDGYTF
TRBJ2-4	few	TRBV20-1	13	NA	TGCAGTGTTCGCAGCGGACAACGGAACATTCAGTACTTC	CSVRSGQRNIQYF
TRBJ1-5	NA	TRBV27	14	NA	TGTGCCAGCAGCGTCAAGGGCGGGAGCTATCCCCAGCATTTT	CASSVKGGSYPQHF
TRBJ1-2	NA	TRBV5-1	14	NA	TGCGCCAGCAGCGGGGGACCGAGCGACTATGGCTACACCTTC	CASSGGPSDYGYTF
TRBJ1-1	few	TRBV29-1	12	TRBD1	TGCAGCGTGGACCGGGACAGGGTAGAAGCTTTCTTT	CSVDRDRVEAFF
TRBJ1-6	few	TRBV12-3/TRBV12-4	14	NA	TGTGCCAGCAAAAGGCAGGGAGGGTTTTCACCCCTCCACTTT	CASKRQGGFSPLHF
TRBJ2-5	NA	TRBV12-3/TRBV12-4	14	TRBD1	TGTGCCAGCAGGGGGACAGGGGAAGGAGAGACCCAGTACTTC	CASRGTGEGETQYF
TRBJ2-1	many	TRBV20-1	12	NA	TGCAGTGCTACCAGCGGTGGGAGCGAGCAGTTCTTC	CSATSGGSEQFF
TRBJ2-5	NA	TRBV12-3/TRBV12-4	13	NA	TGTGCCAGCAGTTCAGAGGCACGGGAGACCCAGTACTTC	CASSSEARETQYF
TRBJ2-4	few	TRBV4-3	14	TRBD2	TGCGCCAGCAGCCAAGGACTAGCGTTAAACATTCAGTACTTC	CASSQGLALNIQYF
TRBJ1-3	few	TRBV4-1	14	NA	TGCGCCAGCAGCCAAGGGGACGCAGGAAACACCATATATTTT	CASSQGDAGNTIYF
TRBJ2-3	NA	TRBV4-3	16	TRBD2	TGCGCCAGCAGCCAAGCAACTAGCGGGGGAACAGATACGCAGTATTTT	CASSQATSGGTDTQYF
TRBJ2-7	NA	TRBV10-3	14	NA	TGTGCCATCAGTGAGTCCAACAGGGACTACGAGCAGTACTTC	CAISESNRDYEQYF
TRBJ2-6	NA	TRBV20-1	13	NA	TGCAGTGCTTTGACCTCTGGGGCCAACGTCCTGACTTTC	CSALTSGANVLTF
TRBJ2-3	few	TRBV10-2	15	NA	TGCGCCAGCAGTGACCCAGCGGCGAGCACAGATACGCAGTATTTT	CASSDPAASTDTQYF
TRBJ2-3	NA	TRBV7-2	14	NA	TGTGCCAGCAGCTCCGACGGGGGCACAGATACGCAGTATTTT	CASSSDGGTDTQYF
TRBJ2-4	many	TRBV5-1	14	NA	TGCGCCAGCAGCCCTCGGGCGGGAAAAAACATTCAGTACTTC	CASSPRAGKNIQYF
TRBJ1-2	few	TRBV7-2	15	NA	TGTGCCAGCATCCCGGACGACGGGTTTAACTATGGCTACACCTTC	CASIPDDGFNYGYTF
TRBJ1-6	NA	TRBV25-1	17	NA	TGTGCCAGCAGTGAAACAGGAGGAACAGACCATAATTCACCCCTCCACTTT	CASSETGGTDHNSPLHF
TRBJ1-4	many	TRBV7-2	15	TRBD1	TGTGCCAGCAGCCAGAGGACAGGGAGGAATGAAAAACTGTTTTTT	CASSQRTGRNEKLFF
TRBJ2-4	few	TRBV7-2	13	TRBD2	TGTGCCAGCAGCTTCGGGGGGAAAAACATTCAGTACTTC	CASSFGGKNIQYF
TRBJ1-1	NA	TRBV7-9	16	TRBD1	TGTGCCAGCAGTCATCTAAAGACAGGGATGAACACTGAAGCTTTCTTT	CASSHLKTGMNTEAFF
TRBJ1-6	few	TRBV15	13	TRBD1	TGTGCCACCAGTGACAGGGGGAATTCACCCCTCCACTTT	CATSDRGNSPLHF
TRBJ1-5	NA	TRBV18	15	TRBD1	TGTGCCAGCTCACACAGGGGGCAGAGCAATCAGCCCCAGCATTTT	CASSHRGQSNQPQHF
TRBJ2-5	few	TRBV12-5	13	NA	TGTGCTAGTGGTTTGGAGACAGAAGAGACCCAGTACTTC	CASGLETEETQYF
TRBJ2-2	NA	TRBV6-2/TRBV6-3	12	NA	TGTGCCAGCAGGACAGTACTGCGGGAGCTGTTTTTT	CASRTVLRELFF
TRBJ2-5	NA	TRBV7-9	15	TRBD1	TGTGCCAGCAGCCCTGTTCATTCAGGGGGAGAGACCCAGTACTTC	CASSPVHSGGETQYF
TRBJ1-4	few	TRBV12-3/TRBV12-4	14	NA	TGTGCCAGCAGTTTTATAAGAGGGAGGGAAAAACTGTTTTTT	CASSFIRGREKLFF
TRBJ2-4	many	TRBV4-1	16	NA	TGCGCCAGCAGCCAAGGAGGGCGGGGTACCAAAAACATTCAGTACTTC	CASSQGGRGTKNIQYF
TRBJ1-6	NA	TRBV4-1	14	NA	TGCGCCAGCAGCTACCTCACCGATAATTCACCCCTCAACTTT	CASSYLTDNSPLNF
TRBJ1-1	few	TRBV6-6	16	TRBD1	TGTGCCAGCAGCCGTCGACAGGGAGGGAGGGACACTGAAGCTTTCTTT	CASSRRQGGRDTEAFF
TRBJ2-3	few	TRBV20-1	14	TRBD2	TGCAGTGCTACCGTTGGCGGGGGTTCAGATACGCAGTATTTT	CSATVGGGSDTQYF
TRBJ2-2	many	TRBV7-6	14	NA	TGTGCCAGCCGGGACACTCTCAGGGGCGGGGAGCTGTTTTTT	CASRDTLRGGELFF
TRBJ1-3	few	TRBV6-2/TRBV6-3	14	TRBD1	TGTGCCAGTCGACAGGGGCTTGCTGGAAACACCATATATTTT	CASRQGLAGNTIYF
TRBJ2-7	NA	TRBV12-3/TRBV12-4	14	NA	TGTGCCAGCAGATACAGGGTTACGTCCTACGAGCAGTACTTC	CASRYRVTSYEQYF
TRBJ1-2	NA	TRBV10-3	16	NA	TGTGCCATCAGTGAAGTGGGAGGGAGTGAAAACTATGGCTACACCTTC	CAISEVGGSENYGYTF
TRBJ2-6	few	TRBV12-3/TRBV12-4	15	NA	TGTGCCAGCAGTTCCTTTCTCTCTGGGGCCAACGTCCTGACTTTC	CASSSFLSGANVLTF